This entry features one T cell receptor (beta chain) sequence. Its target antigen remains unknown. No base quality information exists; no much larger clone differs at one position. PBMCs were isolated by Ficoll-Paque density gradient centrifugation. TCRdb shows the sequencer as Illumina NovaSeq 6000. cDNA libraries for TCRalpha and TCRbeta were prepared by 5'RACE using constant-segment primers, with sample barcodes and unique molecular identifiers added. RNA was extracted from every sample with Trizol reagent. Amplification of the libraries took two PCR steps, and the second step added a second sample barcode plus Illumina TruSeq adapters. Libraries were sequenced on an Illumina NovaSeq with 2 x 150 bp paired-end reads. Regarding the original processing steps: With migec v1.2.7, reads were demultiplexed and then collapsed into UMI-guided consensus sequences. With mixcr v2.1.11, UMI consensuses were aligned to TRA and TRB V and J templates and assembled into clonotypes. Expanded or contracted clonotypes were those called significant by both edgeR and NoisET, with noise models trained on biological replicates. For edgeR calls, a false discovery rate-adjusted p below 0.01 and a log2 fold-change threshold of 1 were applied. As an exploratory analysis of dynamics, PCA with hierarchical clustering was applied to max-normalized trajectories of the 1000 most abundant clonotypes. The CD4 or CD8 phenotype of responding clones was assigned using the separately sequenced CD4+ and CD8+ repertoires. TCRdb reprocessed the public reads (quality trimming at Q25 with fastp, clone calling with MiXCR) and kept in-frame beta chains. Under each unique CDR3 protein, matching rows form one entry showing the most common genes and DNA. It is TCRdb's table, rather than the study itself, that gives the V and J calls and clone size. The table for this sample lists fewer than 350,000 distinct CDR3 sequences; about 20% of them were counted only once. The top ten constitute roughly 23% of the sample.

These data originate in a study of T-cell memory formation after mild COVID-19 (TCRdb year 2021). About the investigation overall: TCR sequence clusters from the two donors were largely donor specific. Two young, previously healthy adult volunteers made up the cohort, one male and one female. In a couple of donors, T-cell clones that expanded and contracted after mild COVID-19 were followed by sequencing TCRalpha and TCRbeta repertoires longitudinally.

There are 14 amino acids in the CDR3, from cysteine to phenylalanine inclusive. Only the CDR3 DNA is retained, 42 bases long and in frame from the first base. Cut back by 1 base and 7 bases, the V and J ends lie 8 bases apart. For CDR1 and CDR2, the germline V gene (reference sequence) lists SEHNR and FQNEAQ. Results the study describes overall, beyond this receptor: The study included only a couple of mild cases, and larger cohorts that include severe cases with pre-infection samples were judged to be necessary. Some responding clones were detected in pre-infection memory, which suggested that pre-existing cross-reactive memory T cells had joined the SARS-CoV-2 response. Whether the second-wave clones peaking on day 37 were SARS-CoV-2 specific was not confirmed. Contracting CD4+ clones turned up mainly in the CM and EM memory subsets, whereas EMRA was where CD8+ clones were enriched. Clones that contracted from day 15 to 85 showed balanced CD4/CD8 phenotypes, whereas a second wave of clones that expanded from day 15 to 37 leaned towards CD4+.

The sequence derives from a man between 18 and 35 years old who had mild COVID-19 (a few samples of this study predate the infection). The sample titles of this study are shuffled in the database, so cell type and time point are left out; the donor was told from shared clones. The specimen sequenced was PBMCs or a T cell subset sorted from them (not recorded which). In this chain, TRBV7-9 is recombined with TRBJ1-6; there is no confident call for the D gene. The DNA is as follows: TGTGCCAGCAGCTTAGTCCAAGGGAATTCACCCCTCCACTTT. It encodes CASSLVQGNSPLHF.